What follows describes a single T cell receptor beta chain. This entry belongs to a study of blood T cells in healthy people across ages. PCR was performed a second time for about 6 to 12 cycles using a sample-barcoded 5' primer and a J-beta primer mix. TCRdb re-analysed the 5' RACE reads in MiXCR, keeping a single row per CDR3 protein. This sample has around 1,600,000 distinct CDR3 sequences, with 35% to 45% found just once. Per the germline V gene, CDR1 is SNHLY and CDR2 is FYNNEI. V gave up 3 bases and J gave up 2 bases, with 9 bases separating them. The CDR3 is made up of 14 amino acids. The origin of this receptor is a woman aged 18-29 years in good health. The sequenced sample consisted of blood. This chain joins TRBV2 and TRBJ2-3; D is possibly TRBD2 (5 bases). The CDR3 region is CASSETGITDTQYF. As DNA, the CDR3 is TGTGCCAGCAGTGAGACCGGGATCACAGATACGCAGTATTTT.